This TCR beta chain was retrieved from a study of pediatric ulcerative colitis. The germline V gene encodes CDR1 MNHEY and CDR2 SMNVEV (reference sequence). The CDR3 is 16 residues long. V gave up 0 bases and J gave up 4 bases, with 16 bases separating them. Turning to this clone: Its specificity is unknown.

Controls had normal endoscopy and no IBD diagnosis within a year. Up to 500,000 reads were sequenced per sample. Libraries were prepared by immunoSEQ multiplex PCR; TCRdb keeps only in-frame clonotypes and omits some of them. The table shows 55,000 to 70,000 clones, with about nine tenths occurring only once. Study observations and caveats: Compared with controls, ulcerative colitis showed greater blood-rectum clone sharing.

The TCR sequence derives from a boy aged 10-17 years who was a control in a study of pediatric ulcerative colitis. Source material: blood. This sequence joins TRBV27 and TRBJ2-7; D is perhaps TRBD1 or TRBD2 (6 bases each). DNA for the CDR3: TGTGCCAGCAGTTTATCGCCCGGGGGCCACAGATACGAGCAGTACTTC. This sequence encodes CASSLSPGGHRYEQYF.